This TCR beta chain was sequenced for a study of blood T cell repertoires in COVID-19. Study-wide background: Some COVID-19 samples were acute and others convalescent; all came from the United States, Italy and Spain.

Comment on this clone: Different DNA sequences within this sample yield the same CDR3.

Assay: immunoSEQ multiplex PCR; the TCRdb copy retains only in-frame clones and omits some. The top ten hold over 1% of the sample, which has roughly 65,000 clones, more than 75% seen once. The clonotype comes from a man aged 60 to 75 with acute or convalescent COVID-19. The sequenced sample consisted of peripheral blood.

The CDR3, as DNA: TGTGCCAGCTCACCACCGCAGGGTTATGGCTACACCTTC. Translating gives CASSPPQGYGYTF. V and J are TRBV18 and TRBJ1-2, with D tentatively TRBD1 (5 bases). Trimming stripped 0 bases from V and 5 bases from J, with 7 bases between. Germline V gives CDR1 KGHSH, CDR2 LQKENI. CDR3 size: 13 residues.